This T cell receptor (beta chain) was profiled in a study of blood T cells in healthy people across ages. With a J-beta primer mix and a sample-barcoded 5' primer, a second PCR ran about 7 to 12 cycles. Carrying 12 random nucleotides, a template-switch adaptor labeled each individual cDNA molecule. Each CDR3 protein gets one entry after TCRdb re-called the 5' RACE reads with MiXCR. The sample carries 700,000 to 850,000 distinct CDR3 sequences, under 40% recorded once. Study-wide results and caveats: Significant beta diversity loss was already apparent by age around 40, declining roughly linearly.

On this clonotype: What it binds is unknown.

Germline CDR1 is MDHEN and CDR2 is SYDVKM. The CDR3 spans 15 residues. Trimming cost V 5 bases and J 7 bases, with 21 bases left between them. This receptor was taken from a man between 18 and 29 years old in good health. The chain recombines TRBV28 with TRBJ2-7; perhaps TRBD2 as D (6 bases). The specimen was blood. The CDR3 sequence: CASSPAEEGYHEQYF. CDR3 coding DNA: TGTGCCAGCAGTCCCGCCGAGGAGGGGTACCATGAGCAGTACTTC.